A selection of T cell receptor beta chains follows, all from one sample in a study of blood T cell repertoires in COVID-19. Using immunoSEQ multiplex PCR, the repertoire was profiled, and TCRdb retains in-frame clones only, with some absent. The table has about 190,000 clones, about 80% seen once; the top ten hold approximately 6.9%. The sample taken for sequencing was peripheral blood. The receptor set was obtained from a man aged 55 to 70 with acute or convalescent COVID-19. The CDR3 runs from the conserved cysteine through the conserved F or W. D genes are given only for firm matches. The size entry is marked missing in some rows and otherwise reads once, few, many or a size class.

D gene | clone size | J gene | V gene | CDR3 DNA | CDR3 protein
TRBD2 | . | TRBJ2-2 | TRBV3-1/TRBV3-2 | TGTGCCAGCAGCCCAGGCGGGGGGACCGGGGAGCTGTTTTTT | CASSPGGGTGELFF
TRBD2 | . | TRBJ2-7 | TRBV30 | TGTGCCTGGAGTCGGACTAGCGGGAGCGGGTACGAGCAGTACTTC | CAWSRTSGSGYEQYF
. | . | TRBJ1-2 | TRBV7-3 | TGTGCCAGCAGCCCCCAACCCAGGGCCCTCCACTATGGCTACACCTTC | CASSPQPRALHYGYTF
. | . | TRBJ2-7 | TRBV9 | TGTGCCAGCAGCCCCGGCAGGAGGCTCTCCGAGCAGTACTTC | CASSPGRRLSEQYF
TRBD2 | . | TRBJ2-1 | TRBV19 | TGTGCCAGTAGTCCCCCCCCGGAGCAACGGGACTACTTCTACAATGAGCAGTTCTTC | CASSPPPEQRDYFYNEQFF
. | . | TRBJ2-2 | TRBV28 | TGTGCCAGCAGTTTATCGGCAGGGGACACCGGGGAGCTGTTTTTT | CASSLSAGDTGELFF
TRBD1 | . | TRBJ1-2 | TRBV7-9 | TGTGCCAGCAGCCTATCTGTTGGGACAGGGCAAAATGGCTACACCTTC | CASSLSVGTGQNGYTF
. | . | TRBJ1-5 | TRBV28 | TGTGCCAGCAGTCGTGGACAGAGCGTCCAGCATTTT | CASSRGQSVQHF
TRBD1 | once | TRBJ1-6 | TRBV25-1 | TGTGCCAGCAGCCCGGGACAGGGGAATTATAATTCACCCCTCCACTTT | CASSPGQGNYNSPLHF
. | few | TRBJ2-7 | TRBV6-5 | TGTGCCAGCGGGCTGGGCAGGGGAGCCTACGAGCAGTACTTC | CASGLGRGAYEQYF
TRBD2 | . | TRBJ2-5 | TRBV12-5 | TGTGCTAGTGGTTGGACGACTAGCGAGACTCCTTTCCCCATAAAGACCCAGTACTTC | CASGWTTSETPFPIKTQYF
. | . | TRBJ1-2 | TRBV5-5 | TGTGCCAGCAGCTTATCACAGGGTAACTATGGCTACACCTTC | CASSLSQGNYGYTF
. | once | TRBJ2-1 | TRBV12-5 | TGTGCTAGTGGTTTGGTAATCCCCTACCCAATAAATGAGCAGTTCTTC | CASGLVIPYPINEQFF
. | . | TRBJ2-5 | TRBV2 | TGTGCCAGCACCCACGAGAAAGAGACCCAGTACTTC | CASTHEKETQYF
. | . | TRBJ2-7 | TRBV19 | TGTGCCAGTAGCCCTTCACTATTCTACGAGCAGTACTTC | CASSPSLFYEQYF
. | . | TRBJ2-1 | TRBV3-1/TRBV3-2 | TGTGCCAGCAGCCAAGACGCGGCTCCGCCTGAGCAGTTCTTC | CASSQDAAPPEQFF
TRBD2 | . | TRBJ2-1 | TRBV3-1/TRBV3-2 | TGTGCCAGCAGCCCCTTATTTACGGGGGGGAATGAGCAGTTCTTC | CASSPLFTGGNEQFF
. | . | TRBJ1-5 | TRBV10-1 | TGCGCCAGCAGTGAGTCGCGGAGGGGCAAGGGTAATCAGCCCCAGCATTTT | CASSESRRGKGNQPQHF
. | once | TRBJ1-6 | TRBV18 | TGTGCCAGCTCACCATTAAGGAGCGGGGGACCCTTAGATAATTCACCCCTCCACTTT | CASSPLRSGGPLDNSPLHF
TRBD2 | . | TRBJ2-3 | TRBV4-2 | TGTGCCAGCAGCCAAGATGGGGGGACTAGCCCCCCGGAGTATTTT | CASSQDGGTSPPEYF
TRBD2 | . | TRBJ2-1 | TRBV7-3 | TGTGCCAGCAGTTCGGCCCGCGGGGGGGCCAATGAGCAGTTCTTC | CASSSARGGANEQFF